The clone carrying this TCR beta chain showed up many times. What it binds is not known. This record belongs to a study of Graves' ophthalmopathy and Graves' hyperthyroidism. Study-wide results and caveats: From stable hyperthyroidism, ophthalmopathy was separated by a 13-signature model with 85% to 90% sensitivity and roughly 84% specificity.

RNA transcripts were the source from which TCR beta CDR3 regions were amplified. The first round was an RT-PCR with HTBI primers, and the second round was a multiplex PCR. TCRdb passed the multiplex PCR reads through MiXCR, listing each CDR3 protein once. The table has about 740,000 distinct CDR3 sequences, roughly two fifths seen once; the top ten hold approximately 43%. Symptoms, serum thyroxine and TRAb, thyroid ultrasound, and orbital computed tomography formed the diagnostic basis. This CDR3 spans 15 amino acids. The V end was cut by 2 bases, the J end by 5 bases, with 15 bases between. Germline V gene sequence: CDR1 MNHEY, CDR2 SVGAGI.

The V call is TRBV6-5, the J call TRBJ1-1, with no clear D. Sequenced sample: peripheral blood. The source is an adult man with Graves' ophthalmopathy. The CDR3 region has the DNA TGTGCCAGCAGTTACGCGGAGACCGGAAGGACTGAAGCTTTCTTT. This codes for CASSYAETGRTEAFF.